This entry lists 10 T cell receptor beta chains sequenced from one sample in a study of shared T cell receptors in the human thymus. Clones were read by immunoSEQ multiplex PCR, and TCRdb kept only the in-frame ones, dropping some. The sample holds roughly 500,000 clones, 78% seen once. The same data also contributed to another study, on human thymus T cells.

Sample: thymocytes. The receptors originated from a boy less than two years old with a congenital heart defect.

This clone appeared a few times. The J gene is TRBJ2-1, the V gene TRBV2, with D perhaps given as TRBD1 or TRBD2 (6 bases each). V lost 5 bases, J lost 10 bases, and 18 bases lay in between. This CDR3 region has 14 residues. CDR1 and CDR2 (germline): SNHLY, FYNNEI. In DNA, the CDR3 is TGTGCCAGCAGTCAAGGGGGGCAAAGTCCCGAGCAGTTCTTC. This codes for CASSQGGQSPEQFF. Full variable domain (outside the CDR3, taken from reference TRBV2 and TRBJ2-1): EPEVTQTPSHQVTQMGQEVILRCVPISNHLYFYWYRQILGQKVEFLVSFYNNEISEKSEIFDDQFSVERPDGSNFTLKIRSTKLEDSAMYFCASSQGGQSPEQFFGPGTRLTVL.

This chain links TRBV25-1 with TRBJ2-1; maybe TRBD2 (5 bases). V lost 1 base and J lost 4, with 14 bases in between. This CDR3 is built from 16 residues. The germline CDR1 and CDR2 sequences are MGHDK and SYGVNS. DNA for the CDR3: TGTGCCAGCAGTGAATTGGACCTGCCGGGATACAATGAGCAGTTCTTC. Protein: CASSELDLPGYNEQFF.

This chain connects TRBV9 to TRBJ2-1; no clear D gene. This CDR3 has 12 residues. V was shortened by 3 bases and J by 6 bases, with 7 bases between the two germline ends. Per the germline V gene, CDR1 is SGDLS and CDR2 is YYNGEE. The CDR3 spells CASSALRNEQFF. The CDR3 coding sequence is TGTGCCAGCAGCGCCCTTCGCAATGAGCAGTTCTTC.

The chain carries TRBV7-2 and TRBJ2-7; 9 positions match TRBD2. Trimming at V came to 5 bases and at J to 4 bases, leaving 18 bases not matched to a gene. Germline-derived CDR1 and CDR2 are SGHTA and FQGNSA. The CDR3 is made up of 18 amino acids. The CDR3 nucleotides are TGTGCCAGCAGCCGTCCCGGACTAGCGTATACCGGCAGGTACGAGCAGTACTTC. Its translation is CASSRPGLAYTGRYEQYF.

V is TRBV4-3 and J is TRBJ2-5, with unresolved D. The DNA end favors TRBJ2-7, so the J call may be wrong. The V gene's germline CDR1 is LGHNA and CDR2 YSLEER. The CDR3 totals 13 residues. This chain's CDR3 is CASSQEVRYEQYF. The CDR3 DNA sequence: TGCGCCAGCAGCCAAGAAGTCCGCTACGAGCAGTACTTC.

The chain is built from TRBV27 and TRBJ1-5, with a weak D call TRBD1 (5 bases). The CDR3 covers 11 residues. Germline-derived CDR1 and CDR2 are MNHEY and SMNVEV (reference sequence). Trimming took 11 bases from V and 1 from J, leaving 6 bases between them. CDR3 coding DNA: TGTGCCCAGGGAAGCAATCAGCCCCAGCATTTT. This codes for CAQGSNQPQHF.

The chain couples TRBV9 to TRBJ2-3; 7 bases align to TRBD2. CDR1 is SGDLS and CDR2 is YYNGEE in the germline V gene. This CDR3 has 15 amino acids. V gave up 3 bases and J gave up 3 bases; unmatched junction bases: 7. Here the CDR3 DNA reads TGTGCCAGCAGCGGACCGACTAGCTCGACAGATACGCAGTATTTT. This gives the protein CASSGPTSSTDTQYF.

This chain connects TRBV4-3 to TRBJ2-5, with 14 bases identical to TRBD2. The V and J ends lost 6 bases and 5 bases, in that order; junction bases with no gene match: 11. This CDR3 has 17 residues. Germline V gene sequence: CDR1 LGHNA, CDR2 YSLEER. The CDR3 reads CASRTGLAGEGRETQYF. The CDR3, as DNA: TGCGCCAGCAGGACGGGACTAGCGGGAGAGGGGAGGGAGACCCAGTACTTC.

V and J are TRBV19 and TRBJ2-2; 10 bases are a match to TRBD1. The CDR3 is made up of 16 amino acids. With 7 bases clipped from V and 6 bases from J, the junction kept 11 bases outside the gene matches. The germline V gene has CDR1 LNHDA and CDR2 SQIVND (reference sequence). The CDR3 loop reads CASTNEGDRGPGELFF. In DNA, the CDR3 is TGTGCCAGTACCAATGAGGGAGACAGGGGGCCCGGGGAGCTGTTTTTT.

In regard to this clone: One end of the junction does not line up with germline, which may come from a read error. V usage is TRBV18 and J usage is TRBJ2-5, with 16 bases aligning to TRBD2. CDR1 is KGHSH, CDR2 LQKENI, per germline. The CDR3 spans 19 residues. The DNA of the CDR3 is TGTGCCAGCTCGCCACTCGAATCCGGGACTAGCGGGAGGGAGGAGACCCAGTACTTC. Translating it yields CASSPLESGTSGREETQYF.